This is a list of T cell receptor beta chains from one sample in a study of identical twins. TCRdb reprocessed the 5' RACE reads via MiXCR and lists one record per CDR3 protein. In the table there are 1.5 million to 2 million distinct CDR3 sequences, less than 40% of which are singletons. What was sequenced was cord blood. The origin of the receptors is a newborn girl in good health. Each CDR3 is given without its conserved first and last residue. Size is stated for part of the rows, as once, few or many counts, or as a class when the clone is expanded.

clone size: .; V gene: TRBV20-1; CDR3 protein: SAHPTSPEF
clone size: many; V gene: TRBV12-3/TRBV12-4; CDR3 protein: ASSLGQGTEKLF
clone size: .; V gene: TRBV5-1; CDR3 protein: ASSVTVRVSPLH
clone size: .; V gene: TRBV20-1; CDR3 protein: SAGKDTRRTEAF
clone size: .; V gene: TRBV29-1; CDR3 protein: SVAAGARYTEAF
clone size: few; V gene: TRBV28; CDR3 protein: ATAVPGGGSPLH
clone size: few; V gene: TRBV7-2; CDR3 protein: ASSRQGTNTEAF
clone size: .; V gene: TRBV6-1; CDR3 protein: ASSEWQGANSPLH
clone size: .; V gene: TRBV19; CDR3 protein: ASSIGQGRETQY
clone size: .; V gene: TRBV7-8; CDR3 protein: ASSLWASSGGDTQY
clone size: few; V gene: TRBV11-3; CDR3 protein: ASSSKYYEQF
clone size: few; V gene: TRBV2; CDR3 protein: ASTLSETKNIQY
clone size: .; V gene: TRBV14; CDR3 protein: ASSQDGRRGFEKLF
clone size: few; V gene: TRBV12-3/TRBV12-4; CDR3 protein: ASRNRGHYEQY
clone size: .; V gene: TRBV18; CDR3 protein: ASSPFAAGGMNTEAF
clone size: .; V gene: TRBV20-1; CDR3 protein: SARDGRLAGGLPEQY
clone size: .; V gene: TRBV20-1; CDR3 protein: SARFTGGPEAF
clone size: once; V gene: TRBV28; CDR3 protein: ASGLRDSSYEQY
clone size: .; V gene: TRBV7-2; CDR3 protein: ASSLGGRLVGSTDTQY
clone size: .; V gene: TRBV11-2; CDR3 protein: ASRAMTGRNTEAF
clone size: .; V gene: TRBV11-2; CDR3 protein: ASSLGAGRQRNQPQH
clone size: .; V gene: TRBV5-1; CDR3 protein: ASSPKGRDEQF
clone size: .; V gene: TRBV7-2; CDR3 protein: ASQEGPNYGYT
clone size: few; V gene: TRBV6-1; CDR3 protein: ASSRGEMDSPLH
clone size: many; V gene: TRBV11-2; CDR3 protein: ASSRKGLAVYNEQF
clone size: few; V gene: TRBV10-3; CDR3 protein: AIRAGTSYNEQF
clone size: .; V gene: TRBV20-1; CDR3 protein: SAAGGLVDEQY
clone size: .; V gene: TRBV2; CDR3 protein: ASTMTESTGELF
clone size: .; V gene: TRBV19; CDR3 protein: ASSIAGRSYGYT
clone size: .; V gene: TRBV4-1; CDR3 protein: ASSQRTSSYEQY
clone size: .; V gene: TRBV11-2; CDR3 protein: ASSLRLAGVDTQY
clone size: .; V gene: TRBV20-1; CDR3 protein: SAKKRAGGPETRY
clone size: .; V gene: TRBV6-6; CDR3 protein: ASSYPDGLARTDTQY
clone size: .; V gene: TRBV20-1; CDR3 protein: SARGSNRPQH
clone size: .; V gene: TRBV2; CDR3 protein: ASSLAGADCEQY
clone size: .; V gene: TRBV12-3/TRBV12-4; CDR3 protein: ASSFHGQDDEQY
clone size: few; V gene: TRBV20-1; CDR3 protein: SARDRGRISEQY
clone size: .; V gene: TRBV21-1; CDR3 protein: ASSLAGGRDNEQY
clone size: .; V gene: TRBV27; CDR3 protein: ASSPPGQGRFGELF
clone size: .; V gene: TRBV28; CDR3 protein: ASAGQGRNTIY
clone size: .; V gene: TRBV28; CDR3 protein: ASSPKNQRRSYEQY
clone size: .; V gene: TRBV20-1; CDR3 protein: SASMPSRSSYNEQF
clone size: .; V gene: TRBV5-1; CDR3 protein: ASSLARGGDGYT
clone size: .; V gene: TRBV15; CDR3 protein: ATTRDRGFQPQH
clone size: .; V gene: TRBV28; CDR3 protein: ASTPPDRANYSYT
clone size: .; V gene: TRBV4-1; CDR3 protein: ASSPITSGRINEQF
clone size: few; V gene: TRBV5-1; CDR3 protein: ASSLAYKNTEAF
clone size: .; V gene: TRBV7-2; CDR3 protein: ASSLSRATGTISYEQY
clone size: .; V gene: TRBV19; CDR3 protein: ASSIDGSSYEQY
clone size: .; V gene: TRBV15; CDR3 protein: ATSRDRVDEQF
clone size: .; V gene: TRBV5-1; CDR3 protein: ASRRNMDTEAF
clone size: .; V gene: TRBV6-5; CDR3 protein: ASTQGVEGYT
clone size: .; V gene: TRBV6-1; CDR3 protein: ASSEALTVYNSPLH